The T cell receptor delta chain described here comes from a study of gamma-delta chains in newborns, infants, children. Study as a whole: Innate gammadelta T cells reportedly expand polyclonally right after birth, driven by microbial exposure, per the title.

Comments on this clone: The same CDR3 also results from other DNA sequences found in this sample.

Looked up from germline, CDR1 is GEAIGNYY and CDR2 is EKD. The CDR3 spans 15 residues. The trim removed 4 bases at V and 2 bases at J, leaving 6 bases unmatched. TCRdb re-processed the reads via CATT. This table holds about 9,200 delta-chain clones, approximately 22% found once. Material: blood. The TCR sequence derives from a child who was a newborn, infant or young child, either healthy, febrile or measles-vaccinated (not recorded which). The chain links TRDV2 to TRDJ1; TRDD3 agrees at 10 bases. The CDR3 DNA follows: TGTGCCTGTGATCCCTTACTGGGGGATACCGATAAACTCATCTTT. Amino acid sequence: CACDPLLGDTDKLIF.